This T cell receptor (beta chain) was retrieved from a study of T cells after yellow fever vaccination (dated by TCRdb to the late 2010s). Turning to the overall study: The SMART-Seq v4 Ultra Low Input RNA kit was used to prepare libraries from fractions with low cell numbers. Blood was collected at multiple timepoints before and after primary and secondary immunization, and bulk PBMC replicates and cell subsets were isolated. Two healthy male donors, one aged 18 to 30 and one aged 30 to 39 years, were included in the cohort. To follow T-cell clones before and after both primary and booster YFV17D yellow fever vaccination, bulk TCR alpha and beta repertoires underwent longitudinal sequencing.

The sample's treatment or condition label, decoded: live attenuated yellow fever vaccine strain. PBMCs were isolated from peripheral blood using a standard Ficoll-Paque protocol. CD4 and CD8 T-cell fractions were isolated with Dynabeads CD4 and CD8 positive selection kits. TriZol was used to extract RNA from bulk PBMCs, from CD4 and CD8 fractions, and from dextramer-positive and dextramer-negative fractions. V and J are trimmed by 5 bases and 10 bases, and the gene matches miss 15 bases of the junction. Based on the germline V gene, the CDR1 and CDR2 sequences are SGHTA and FQGTGA. The CDR3 spans 16 residues, from the cysteine through the phenylalanine. This entry keeps only the CDR3 DNA: 48 bases, framed from base 1. The research as a whole found: Compared with the primary T-cell response, the secondary T-cell response was weaker but faster, peaking on day 5 rather than day 15. Computational filtering was needed because FACS-sorted repertoires could contain abundant contaminating clonotypes from the bulk population. A small share of clonotypes occurred in both CD4 and CD8 compartments, likely arising from convergent recombination. Only a couple of donors were included in the study, so the extent to which the findings can be generalized is limited. After the booster, most clones that had expanded after primary vaccination were detected again (nearly 98% of CD4 and roughly nine tenths of CD8), suggesting broad maintenance of memory.

TCR cDNA was made using 5'RACE template switching, a step that added a universal primer site and unique molecular identifiers. Priming for cDNA synthesis came from both the TCR alpha and TCR beta constant segments. Two PCR steps were used to amplify libraries, with sample barcodes and sequencing adapters being added in the second step. Sequencing of libraries was done on Illumina HiSeq 2500 (2x100 bp) or NovaSeq (2x150 bp). The original pipeline was this. MIGEC was used to demultiplex reads and collapse the reads into UMI consensus sequences, and MiXCR was used for V(D)J alignment. Clonotypes responding to the vaccine were identified with edgeR on replicate PBMC samples, with the criteria of FDR below 0.01 and a log2 fold change above 5 up to day 15. Bulk clonotypes were assigned CD4 or CD8 identity according to which sequenced CD4 or CD8 repertoire held them at higher abundance. TCRdb cleaned the public reads at Q25 with fastp, built clones with MiXCR and kept in-frame beta chains. Under each unique CDR3 protein, matching rows form one entry showing the most common genes and DNA. TCRdb, not the authors, supplied the V and J calls. The sample data list 250,000 or so distinct CDR3 sequences, and roughly 6.2% of these were observed just once. About 1% of the sample belongs to the ten largest clones.

On this clonotype: Its antigen target is currently unknown. No quality values exist for individual bases; no much larger clone is one base distant.

This TCR was sampled from a man between 25 and 39 years old who received the YFV17D yellow fever vaccine. The chain is assembled from TRBV7-3 and TRBJ2-1; TRBD2 lines up with 9 middle nucleotides. The sample in question was CD4+ T cells sorted from PBMCs, obtained on the day of the yellow fever booster vaccination. The CDR3 here reads CASSPNESGGYGEQFF. Read as DNA, the sequence is TGTGCCAGCAGCCCAAACGAGAGCGGGGGGTACGGGGAGCAGTTCTTC. With the rest looked up from the reference TRBV7-3 and TRBJ2-1 genes rather than sequenced, the full variable domain is GAGVSQTPSNKVTEKGKYVELRCDPISGHTALYWYRQSLGQGPEFLIYFQGTGAADDSGLPNDRFFAVRPEGSVSTLKIQRTERGDSAVYLCASSPNESGGYGEQFFGPGTRLTVL.